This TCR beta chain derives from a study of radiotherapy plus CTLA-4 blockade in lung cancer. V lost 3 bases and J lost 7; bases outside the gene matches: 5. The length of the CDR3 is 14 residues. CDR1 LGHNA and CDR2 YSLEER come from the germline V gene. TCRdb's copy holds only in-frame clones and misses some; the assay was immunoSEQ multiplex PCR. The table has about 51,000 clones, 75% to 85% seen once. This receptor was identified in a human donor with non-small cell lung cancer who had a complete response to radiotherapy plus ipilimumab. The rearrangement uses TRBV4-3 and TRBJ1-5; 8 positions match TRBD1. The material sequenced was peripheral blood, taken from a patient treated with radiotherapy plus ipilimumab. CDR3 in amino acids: CASSHDRGGQPQHF. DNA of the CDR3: TGCGCCAGCAGCCACGACAGGGGCGGACAGCCCCAGCATTTT.